This T cell receptor (beta chain) is from a study of T cell responses to AZD1222 COVID-19 vaccine. General study findings and limits: Vaccination with two AZD1222 doses was followed by a rise in Spike-specific TCR breadth and depth. Donors, mostly white British, included more females; clonal diversity was possibly underestimated. Vaccine-associated CD4 TCRs ranged over spike, dominating at 160-218 and 743-854.

Clones were sequenced by immunoSEQ multiplex PCR, and TCRdb holds only the in-frame ones, with some missing. The top ten clones hold under 6% of a sample with about 160,000 clones, 85% to 95% of them seen once. Germline trimming cut 4 bases from V and 4 bases from J; bases unmatched to any gene: 11. Germline V gene sequence: CDR1 SGHNT, CDR2 YENEEA. The CDR3 is 17 amino acids. Points on this clone: What it binds is unknown.

The receptor was derived from an adult who received the AZD1222 COVID-19 vaccine. V usage is TRBV11-3 and J usage is TRBJ2-3, with 10 nucleotides matching TRBD2. Sequencing was performed on peripheral blood, taken 28 days after the second AZD1222 dose. This CDR3 is CASSSSGRGWGPDTQYF. The CDR3 DNA is TGTGCCAGCAGCTCTAGCGGGAGAGGGTGGGGCCCAGATACGCAGTATTTT.